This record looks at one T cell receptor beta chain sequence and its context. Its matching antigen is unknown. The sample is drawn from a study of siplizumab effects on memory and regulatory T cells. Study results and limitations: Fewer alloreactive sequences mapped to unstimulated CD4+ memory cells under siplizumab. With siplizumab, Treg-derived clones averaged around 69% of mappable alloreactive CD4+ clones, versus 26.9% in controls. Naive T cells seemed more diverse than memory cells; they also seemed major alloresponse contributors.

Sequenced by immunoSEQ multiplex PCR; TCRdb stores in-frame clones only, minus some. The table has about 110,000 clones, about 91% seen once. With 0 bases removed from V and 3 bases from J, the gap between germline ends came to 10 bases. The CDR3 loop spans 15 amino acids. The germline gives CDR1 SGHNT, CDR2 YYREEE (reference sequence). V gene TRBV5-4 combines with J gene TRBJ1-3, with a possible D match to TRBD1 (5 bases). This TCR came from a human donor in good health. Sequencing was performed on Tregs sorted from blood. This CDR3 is CASSLVQGLGNTIYF. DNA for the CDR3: TGTGCCAGCAGCTTGGTCCAGGGCCTTGGAAACACCATATATTTT.